The 4 T cell receptor beta chains in this list originate from one sample, sequenced in a study of T cell responses to AZD1222 COVID-19 vaccine. TCRdb keeps only in-frame clones here, not all; method: immunoSEQ multiplex PCR. The table includes about 120,000 clones, approximately 83% detected once. The input for sequencing was peripheral blood, taken on day 0 of MenACWY control vaccination. The receptor set was obtained from an adult in good health.

The V gene is TRBV9, the J gene TRBJ1-6; D is unresolved. The V end lost 0 bases, the J end lost 10 bases, and 11 bases lay between the germline ends. Germline V gene data show CDR1 as SGDLS and CDR2 as YYNGEE. This CDR3 has 14 residues. The CDR3: CASSVAPQVSPLHF. Here the CDR3 DNA reads TGTGCCAGCAGCGTAGCCCCCCAGGTGTCACCCCTCCACTTT. The full variable domain, its missing parts supplied by reference TRBV9 and TRBJ1-6, is DSGVTQTPKHLITATGQRVTLRCSPRSGDLSVYWYQQSLDQGLQFLIQYYNGEERAKGNILERFSAQQFPDLHSELNLSSLELGDSALYFCASSVAPQVSPLHFGNGTRLTVT.

This chain uses TRBV6-2 or TRBV6-3 with TRBJ1-2; 10 nucleotides align to TRBD1. There are 15 residues in the CDR3. The germline V gene encodes CDR1 MNHEY and CDR2 SVGEGT. The trim removed 5 bases at V and 1 base at J, leaving 4 bases unmatched. The CDR3 nucleotides read TGTGCCAGCAGTCAGGGACAGGGGAGTAACTATGGCTACACCTTC. Protein product: CASSQGQGSNYGYTF.

This clone has just one count. The chain employs TRBV13 and TRBJ2-7, with D perhaps TRBD1 (5 bases). Trimming shortened V by 5 bases and J by 5 bases, and 16 bases separated the two germline ends. The CDR3 has 14 residues. Germline V lookup: CDR1 PRHDT, CDR2 FYEKMQ (reference sequence). The CDR3 coding sequence is TGTGCCAGCAGCCAGGGTGGGTTCGGCGACGAGCAGTACTTC. The encoded protein is CASSQGGFGDEQYF.

The chain carries TRBV5-1 and TRBJ1-2, with a tentative D call TRBD1 (5 bases). CDR3 length: 12 amino acids. V was trimmed by 4 bases and J by 4 bases, leaving 8 bases between them. Germline CDR1 reads SGHRS; CDR2 reads YFSETQ. The CDR3 nucleotides are TGCGCCAGCAGCCAGACAGCCTATGGCTACACCTTC. Translated, it gives CASSQTAYGYTF.